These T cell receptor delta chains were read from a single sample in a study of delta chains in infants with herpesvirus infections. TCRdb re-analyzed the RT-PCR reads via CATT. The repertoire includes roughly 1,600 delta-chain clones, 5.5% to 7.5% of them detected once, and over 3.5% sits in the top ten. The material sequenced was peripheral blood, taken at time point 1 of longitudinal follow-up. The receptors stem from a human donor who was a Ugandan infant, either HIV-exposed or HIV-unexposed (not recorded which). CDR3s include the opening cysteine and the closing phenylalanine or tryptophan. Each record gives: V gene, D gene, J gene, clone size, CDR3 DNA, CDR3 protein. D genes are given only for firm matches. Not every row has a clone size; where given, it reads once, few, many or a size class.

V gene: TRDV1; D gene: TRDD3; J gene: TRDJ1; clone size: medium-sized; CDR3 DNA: TGTGCTCTTGGGGTCGAACGACCCCTACACCGTTATACTGGGGGATACGGGTTGTACACCGATAAACTCATCTTT; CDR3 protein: CALGVERPLHRYTGGYGLYTDKLIF
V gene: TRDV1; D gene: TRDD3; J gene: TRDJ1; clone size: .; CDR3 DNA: TGTGCTCTTGGGGAACTCGAGCCTACCTGGGGGATAACGCGGTACACCGATAAACTCATCTTT; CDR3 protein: CALGELEPTWGITRYTDKLIF
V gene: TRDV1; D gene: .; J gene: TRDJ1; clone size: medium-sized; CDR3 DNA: TGTGCTCTTGGGGAACAGGAACAGAGAGGGGATTACACCGATAAACTCATCTTT; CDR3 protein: CALGEQEQRGDYTDKLIF
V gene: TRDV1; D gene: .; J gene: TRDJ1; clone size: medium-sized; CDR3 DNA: TGTGCTCTTGGGACCCGCCAGATTCGGGCGGGGATGCTTCGCGATAAACTCATCTTT; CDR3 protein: CALGTRQIRAGMLRDKLIF
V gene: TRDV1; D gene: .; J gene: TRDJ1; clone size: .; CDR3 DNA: TGTGCTCTTGGGGAGTGGCCTTCCCTAAAGATGGGGGAAGGAAAGAAACTCATCTTT; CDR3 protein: CALGEWPSLKMGEGKKLIF
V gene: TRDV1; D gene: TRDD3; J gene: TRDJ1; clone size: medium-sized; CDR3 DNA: TGTGCTCTTGGGGAACTAGATCTCCCTAGGAGGTGGGGGATTTACACCGATAAACTCATCTTT; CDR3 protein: CALGELDLPRRWGIYTDKLIF
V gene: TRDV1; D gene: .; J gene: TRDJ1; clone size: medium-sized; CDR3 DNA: TGTGCTCTTGGGGAACCTCTTCCTTATTGTGGGGGAGACAGCACCGATAAACTCATCTTT; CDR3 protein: CALGEPLPYCGGDSTDKLIF
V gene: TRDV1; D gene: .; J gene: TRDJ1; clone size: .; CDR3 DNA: TGTGCTCTTGGGGAGGTAAGCTTCTTCCTGAGCGAATCCCCCGCGGGCACCGATAAACTCATCTTT; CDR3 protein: CALGEVSFFLSESPAGTDKLIF
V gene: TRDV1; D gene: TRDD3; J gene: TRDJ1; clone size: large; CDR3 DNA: TGTGCTCTTGGGGAACTTGGCCCTACCCTGGGGTACTGGGGGACCGGAGGGGCCGATAAACTCATCTTT; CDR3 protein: CALGELGPTLGYWGTGGADKLIF
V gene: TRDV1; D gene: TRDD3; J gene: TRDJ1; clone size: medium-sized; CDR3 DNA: TGTGCTCTTGGGGAAATCACCATACTGGGGGATGAAGAGGATAAACTCATCTTT; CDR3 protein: CALGEITILGDEEDKLIF
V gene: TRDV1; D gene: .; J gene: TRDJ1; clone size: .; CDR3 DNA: TGTGCTCTTGGGGGCCTCTATCTCGCCTTTAAACTCATCTTT; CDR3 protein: CALGGLYLAFKLIF
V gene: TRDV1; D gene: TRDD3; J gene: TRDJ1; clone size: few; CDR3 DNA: TGTGCTCTTGGGGCCAAACCCTTACTGGGGGTACGGAGCACCGATAAACTCATCTTT; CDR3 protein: CALGAKPLLGVRSTDKLIF